A selection of T cell receptor beta chains follows, all from one sample in a study of monozygotic twins with inflammatory bowel disease. TCRdb re-called the 5' RACE reads, yielding one record per CDR3 amino acid sequence without DNA. The specimen's table records some 450,000 distinct CDR3 sequences. Sequenced sample: blood. The receptors here all came from a human donor with ulcerative colitis or Crohn's disease, or a healthy co-twin of an affected twin (not recorded which). Each CDR3 is given with its conserved first and last residue.

v_gene: TRBV7-2; j_gene: TRBJ2-1; CDR3aa: CASSTWTGISYNEQFF
v_gene: TRBV30; j_gene: TRBJ2-1; CDR3aa: CAWSPLQGWERTEQFF
v_gene: TRBV27; j_gene: TRBJ2-7; CDR3aa: CASSPRRDPPYEQYF
v_gene: TRBV5-1; j_gene: TRBJ1-6; CDR3aa: CASSPGAGGLSYNSPLHF
v_gene: TRBV7-2; j_gene: TRBJ1-2; CDR3aa: CASSAGQLHQGGYTF
v_gene: TRBV12-3/TRBV12-4; j_gene: TRBJ1-2; CDR3aa: CASSLGGGNYGYTF
v_gene: TRBV7-9; j_gene: TRBJ1-1; CDR3aa: CASSLPLGREAFF
v_gene: TRBV7-9; j_gene: TRBJ1-1; CDR3aa: CASTKQGGQPHTEAFF
v_gene: TRBV6-5; j_gene: TRBJ1-2; CDR3aa: CASSYSPGQRGYTF
v_gene: TRBV3-1; j_gene: TRBJ2-2; CDR3aa: CASSQVRRNTGELFF
v_gene: TRBV7-9; j_gene: TRBJ1-1; CDR3aa: CASSPEGAYTEAFF
v_gene: TRBV6-6; j_gene: TRBJ1-3; CDR3aa: CASSYAHSGNTIYF
v_gene: TRBV28; j_gene: TRBJ2-5; CDR3aa: CASSLKYSGTQGTQYF
v_gene: TRBV9; j_gene: TRBJ1-2; CDR3aa: CASSVPRDGPYGYTF
v_gene: TRBV5-1; j_gene: TRBJ2-3; CDR3aa: CASSFGGLAGTDTQYF
v_gene: TRBV7-9; j_gene: TRBJ1-3; CDR3aa: CASSLGLSGTGNTIYF
v_gene: TRBV6-4; j_gene: TRBJ2-2; CDR3aa: CASSGGTEVSGTGELFF
v_gene: TRBV7-9; j_gene: TRBJ1-2; CDR3aa: CASSYQANYGYTF
v_gene: TRBV6-2/TRBV6-3; j_gene: TRBJ2-7; CDR3aa: CASSYSTSGIYEQYF
v_gene: TRBV7-2; j_gene: TRBJ1-4; CDR3aa: CASSLVGEKLFF
v_gene: TRBV9; j_gene: TRBJ2-2; CDR3aa: CASSPGTSLTGELFF
v_gene: TRBV28; j_gene: TRBJ1-1; CDR3aa: CASRHSPGQGGTEAFF
v_gene: TRBV19; j_gene: TRBJ2-7; CDR3aa: CASAQVPGGDNEQYF
v_gene: TRBV19; j_gene: TRBJ2-6; CDR3aa: CASSITRPGSGANVLTF
v_gene: TRBV20-1; j_gene: TRBJ2-2; CDR3aa: CSASQGPGELFF
v_gene: TRBV12-3/TRBV12-4; j_gene: TRBJ2-7; CDR3aa: CASSLGEQGDKYEQYF
v_gene: TRBV14; j_gene: TRBJ2-5; CDR3aa: CASSQERLAGKETQYF
v_gene: TRBV18; j_gene: TRBJ2-7; CDR3aa: CASSPPTGGEFYEQYF
v_gene: TRBV6-2/TRBV6-3; j_gene: TRBJ2-7; CDR3aa: CASSRPTSGTFSYEQYF
v_gene: TRBV7-9; j_gene: TRBJ1-5; CDR3aa: CASSLGGATTGQPQHF
v_gene: TRBV4-1; j_gene: TRBJ1-5; CDR3aa: CASSRDTPGNQPQHF
v_gene: TRBV12-3/TRBV12-4; j_gene: TRBJ2-3; CDR3aa: CASRISTDTQYF
v_gene: TRBV6-1; j_gene: TRBJ1-5; CDR3aa: CASSDLGHSNQPQHF
v_gene: TRBV19; j_gene: TRBJ1-1; CDR3aa: CASSIADGNTEAFF
v_gene: TRBV20-1; j_gene: TRBJ2-3; CDR3aa: CSARDLGGTQYF